The 16 T cell receptor beta chains below come from one sample, sequenced in a study of cytomegalovirus exposure and HLA in healthy donors. Vbeta (60) and Jbeta (13) primers were used in the PCR. Data came from immunoSEQ multiplex PCR; TCRdb stores just in-frame clones and leaves some out. The sample includes 150,000 or so clones, around 80% of them seen just once. Sequencing was carried out using PBMCs. These receptors were obtained from a man aged 30-40 years in good health and CMV-seropositive.

The chain has TRBV27 and TRBJ2-2; D remains unclear. The V gene's germline CDR1 is MNHEY and CDR2 SMNVEV (reference sequence). The CDR3 length is 13 residues. The V and J ends lost 2 bases and 6 bases respectively, with 7 bases between them. For the CDR3, the DNA is TGTGCCAGCAGTTTAGTTTCGGCCGGGGAGCTGTTTTTT. Amino acid sequence: CASSLVSAGELFF.

V usage is TRBV19 and J usage is TRBJ1-5, with 9 bases identical to TRBD1. Trimming cost V 4 bases and J 7 bases; bases outside gene matches: 8. CDR1 is LNHDA and CDR2 is SQIVND in the germline V gene (reference sequence). This CDR3 comprises 15 residues. The CDR3 region has the DNA TGTGCCAGTAGTACCCAGGGACAGGGAGGCCAGCCCCAGCATTTT. This sequence encodes CASSTQGQGGQPQHF.

This clone was seen only a few times. The chain recombines TRBV4-2 with TRBJ1-5; D is ambiguous. This CDR3 comprises 15 residues. Trimming removed 0 bases from V and 7 bases from J, with 13 bases in between. Per the germline V gene, CDR1 is LGHNA and CDR2 is YNFKEQ. The CDR3 sequence is CASSQESTGRQPQHF. CDR3 in DNA: TGTGCCAGCAGCCAAGAAAGCACCGGGAGGCAGCCCCAGCATTTT.

With regard to this clone: A read error may produce the germline difference seen at one junction end. The chain joins TRBV30 to TRBJ2-2; D is possibly TRBD2 (7 bases). CDR1 and CDR2 (germline): GTSNPN, SVGIG (reference sequence). The CDR3 contains 16 residues. In DNA, the CDR3 is TGTGCCTGGAGTTCAGCGGGACACGCGAACGCCGGGGAGCTGTTTTTT. Protein: CAWSSAGHANAGELFF. Variable domain in full (rest from reference TRBV30 and TRBJ2-2): SQTIHQWPATLVQPVGSPLSLECTVEGTSNPNLYWYRQAAGRGLQLLFYSVGIGQISSEVPQNLSASRPQDRQFILSSKKLLLSDSGFYLCAWSSAGHANAGELFFGEGSRLTVL.

The rearrangement joins TRBV19 to TRBJ1-1; no reliable D call. V gave up 6 bases and J gave up 5 bases, with 16 bases separating them. This CDR3 has 14 residues. The germline gives CDR1 LNHDA, CDR2 SQIVND (reference sequence). CDR3 DNA: TGTGCCAGTAGACACGACAATCCAGGTACTGAAGCTTTCTTT. This encodes CASRHDNPGTEAFF. Complete variable domain (other parts from reference TRBV19 and TRBJ1-1): DGGITQSPKYLFRKEGQNVTLSCEQNLNHDAMYWYRQDPGQGLRLIYYSQIVNDFQKGDIAEGYSVSREKKESFPLTVTSAQKNPTAFYLCASRHDNPGTEAFFGQGTRLTVV.

The rearrangement links TRBV6-4 to TRBJ2-2, with unresolved D. Germline V gene lookup returns CDR1 MRHNA and CDR2 SNTAGT. This CDR3 has 14 residues. V was trimmed by 2 bases and J by 6 bases, leaving 10 bases between them. The CDR3, as DNA: TGTGCCAGCAGTGACAATCCAGGCGCCGGGGAGCTGTTTTTT. Translation gives CASSDNPGAGELFF.

The chain uses TRBV29-1 and TRBJ2-7, with 8 nucleotides matching TRBD1. V lost 6 bases to trimming and J lost 1 base; unmatched junction nucleotides: 8. The CDR3 spans 14 residues. Germline V gene lookup returns CDR1 SQVTM and CDR2 ANQGSEA. DNA for the CDR3: TGCAGCGTCCAGTCCGGGACAGGTTCCTACGAGCAGTACTTC. This encodes CSVQSGTGSYEQYF.

The chain employs TRBV29-1 and TRBJ2-1; TRBD2 matches 8 bases. The CDR3 length is 13 residues. Trimming removed 3 bases from V and 4 bases from J; junction bases left unmatched: 2. CDR1 is SQVTM, CDR2 ANQGSEA, per germline. In nucleotides, the CDR3 is TGCAGCGTTGAGACTAGCGCGTACAATGAGCAGTTCTTC. Amino acid sequence: CSVETSAYNEQFF.

J is TRBJ1-1 and V is TRBV19; 8 bases line up with TRBD1. The CDR3 runs to 12 residues. Germline V gives CDR1 LNHDA, CDR2 SQIVND (reference sequence). Trimming removed 10 bases from V and 5 bases from J; junction bases left unmatched: 6. CDR3 protein: CATATGETEAFF. In nucleotides, the CDR3 is TGTGCCACTGCGACAGGGGAAACTGAAGCTTTCTTT.

V usage is TRBV30 and J usage is TRBJ1-1, with 7 bases lining up with TRBD1. Per the germline V gene, CDR1 is GTSNPN and CDR2 is SVGIG (reference sequence). Germline trimming cut 5 bases from V and 3 bases from J; bases unmatched to any gene: 12. The CDR3 extends over 15 amino acids. Here the CDR3 reads CAWGRRGRGYTEAFF. Written as DNA, the CDR3 is TGTGCCTGGGGGAGGAGGGGCAGGGGGTACACTGAAGCTTTCTTT.

The rearrangement joins TRBV30 to TRBJ2-3; 7 bases map to TRBD1. This CDR3 spans 13 amino acids. CDR1 is GTSNPN and CDR2 is SVGIG in the germline V gene (reference sequence). With V trimmed by 4 bases and J by 4 bases, 5 bases remained unmatched. The CDR3 protein is CAWTQGWADTQYF. The DNA of the CDR3 is TGTGCCTGGACACAGGGGTGGGCAGATACGCAGTATTTT.

This clone appeared a single time. The CDR3 bases are TGCAGCGTTGGGGACAGGGGGGGCTATGGCTACACCTTC. Encoded protein: CSVGDRGGYGYTF. This chain joins TRBV29-1 and TRBJ1-2; 11 bases are shared with TRBD1. V shed 4 bases, J shed 4 bases, and the junction held 2 bases outside the gene matches. The CDR3 is made up of 13 amino acids. CDR1 and CDR2 from the germline V gene are SQVTM and ANQGSEA.

This rearrangement joins TRBV13 to TRBJ1-4, with TRBD1 as a possible D gene (6 bases). Germline V gene sequence: CDR1 PRHDT, CDR2 FYEKMQ (reference sequence). CDR3 length: 16 amino acids. V was clipped by 2 bases and J by 7 bases, with 17 bases between them. The CDR3 here is CASSLRSGQRGEKLFF. CDR3 sequence (DNA): TGTGCCAGCAGCTTACGGTCGGGACAAAGGGGTGAAAAACTGTTTTTT.

The V call is TRBV6-5, the J call TRBJ2-7; TRBD2 aligns across 8 bases. The CDR3 is 14 residues long. J lost 0 bases, V lost 4 bases, and 2 bases had no gene match. Per the germline V gene, CDR1 is MNHEY and CDR2 is SVGAGI. The CDR3 sequence: CASSSGGSSYEQYF. The CDR3 DNA reads TGTGCCAGCAGTTCGGGGGGGTCCTCCTACGAGCAGTACTTC.

V is TRBV9 and J is TRBJ2-1; 11 nucleotides match TRBD1. Germline assignment: CDR1 SGDLS and CDR2 YYNGEE. Unmatched junction bases numbered 20, after V lost 0 bases and J lost 0 bases. The CDR3 runs to 23 residues. The CDR3 sequence: CASSVEIGRTGGSSASSYNEQFF. The CDR3 DNA follows: TGTGCCAGCAGCGTAGAAATCGGGCGGACAGGGGGCTCTAGCGCAAGCTCCTACAATGAGCAGTTCTTC.

Turning to this clone: Relative to the germline gene, one junction end is altered; a read error may explain this. The V and J genes are TRBV6-1 and TRBJ2-2; D perhaps matches TRBD2 (6 bases). The CDR3 covers 13 residues. The germline gives CDR1 MNHNS, CDR2 SASEGT. The CDR3 is CASSHSGVEEPFF. CDR3 in DNA: TGTGCCAGCAGTCACTCGGGAGTTGAGGAGCCGTTTTTT.